Reported below is one T cell receptor beta chain. This sample was included in a study of blood T cell repertoires in COVID-19. From germline, CDR1 is LNHDA and CDR2 SQIVND (reference sequence). CDR3 length equals 14 residues. Trimming removed 6 bases from V and 7 bases from J, with 13 bases in between. Followed over time, Seattle patients had been enrolled while infection was active. TCRdb's copy holds only in-frame clones and misses some; the assay was immunoSEQ multiplex PCR. The repertoire holds 81,000 or so clones, with almost 85% as singletons. The chain joins TRBV19 to TRBJ1-6, with D perhaps matching TRBD1 (6 bases). The source material was peripheral blood. This clonotype was sampled from a man aged 50-59 years with COVID-19, enrolled during active disease. The CDR3 spells CASSRGQLNSPLHF. CDR3 nucleotides: TGTGCCAGTAGCCGGGGACAACTGAATTCACCCCTCCACTTT.